Here is one T cell receptor (beta chain) with its context. This record belongs to a study of T cells after somatic rescue of genetic block. Sequencing used immunoSEQ multiplex PCR; TCRdb keeps in-frame clones, though not all of them. The table records approximately 10,000 clones, 78% of them present only once. Sequencing input: peripheral blood mononuclear cells (PBMCs). The clonotype comes from a boy between 10 and 17 years old.

The CDR3 DNA follows: TGTGCCAGCAGCCTACAAAGGACAGGGAGCGAGACCCAGTACTTC. This encodes CASSLQRTGSETQYF. The chain has TRBV7-6 and TRBJ2-5, with 8 bases aligning to TRBD1. V was pared by 5 bases and J by 5 bases, with 10 bases of the junction left unmatched. Germline values: CDR1 SGHVS, CDR2 FNYEAQ. The CDR3 extends over 15 amino acids.